This passage covers 25 T cell receptor beta chains from one sample sequenced in a study of OX40 agonist ivuxolimab in advanced cancers. The repertoire was sequenced with immunoSEQ multiplex PCR; TCRdb's copy has only in-frame clones and lacks some. The repertoire holds about 68,000 clones, roughly 80% seen once, with about 1.5% in the top ten. The source was CD4+ or CD8+ T cells sorted from blood, collected in a trial of the OX40 agonist ivuxolimab. The receptors come from an adult with an advanced solid tumor such as melanoma, head and neck, liver or kidney cancer.

This clone occurred a few times. The CDR3 loop is CASSLNYGPRSWRENEQFF. CDR3 DNA sequence: TGTGCCAGCAGCCTAAATTACGGGCCCCGGTCATGGAGGGAAAATGAGCAGTTCTTC. The rearrangement uses TRBV21-1 and TRBJ2-1; TRBD2 is the table's D call and was not checked against the DNA. TRBV21-1 is listed as a pseudogene. The CDR3 consists of 19 residues.

The J gene is TRBJ2-3, the V gene TRBV11-1; possibly TRBD1 for D (5 bases). V lost 8 bases, J lost 0 bases, and 12 bases lay in between. The V gene's germline CDR1 is SGHAT and CDR2 FQDESV (reference sequence). The CDR3 contains 14 residues. CDR3 nucleotides: TGTGCCAGCGGGGCTGCCTCGAGCACAGATACGCAGTATTTT. Its translation is CASGAASSTDTQYF. The variable domain in full, with the rest retrieved from reference TRBV11-1 and TRBJ2-3, is EAEVAQSPRYKITEKSQAVAFWCDPISGHATLYWYRQILGQGPELLVQFQDESVVDDSQLPKDRFSAERLKGVDSTLKIQPAELGDSAMYLCASGAASSTDTQYFGPGTRLTVL.

The rearrangement links TRBV18 to TRBJ1-1, with 7 positions matching TRBD1. CDR3 length: 15 amino acids. Germline V gene data show CDR1 as KGHSH and CDR2 as LQKENI. Unmatched junction bases numbered 5, after V lost 3 bases and J lost 1 base. CDR3 nucleotide sequence: TGTGCCAGCTCACCTCCGGGACAGAAGAACACTGAAGCTTTCTTT. Encoded protein: CASSPPGQKNTEAFF.

CDR3: CASSWGLAGSRTDTQYF. The CDR3 nucleotides read TGTGCCAGCAGCTGGGGACTAGCGGGGAGCCGCACAGATACGCAGTATTTT. This chain links TRBV7-6 with TRBJ2-3; 13 bases align to TRBD2. This CDR3 has 17 amino acids. The V and J ends lost 4 bases and 1 base, in that order; junction bases with no gene match: 5. Germline values: CDR1 SGHVS, CDR2 FNYEAQ.

The chain combines TRBV5-1 with TRBJ1-5; a possible D gene is TRBD1 (5 bases). V lost 0 bases and J lost 5, with 12 bases in between. Germline CDR1 reads SGHRS; CDR2 reads YFSETQ. The CDR3 runs to 15 residues. CDR3 loop: CASSLAGQGDQPQHF. CDR3 DNA sequence: TGCGCCAGCAGCTTGGCCGGGCAGGGAGATCAGCCCCAGCATTTT.

The genes are TRBV10-1 and TRBJ1-2; TRBD1 matches at 7 bases. This CDR3 is built from 13 residues. Germline V lookup: CDR1 WNHNN, CDR2 SYGVQD (reference sequence). With V trimmed by 6 bases and J by 2 bases, 3 bases remained unmatched. The CDR3 sequence: CASSGTENYGYTF. CDR3 in DNA: TGCGCCAGCAGCGGGACAGAGAACTATGGCTACACCTTC.

The chain recombines TRBV2 with TRBJ2-1; 11 bases are shared with TRBD2. The CDR3 loop spans 17 amino acids. Germline V lookup: CDR1 SNHLY, CDR2 FYNNEI. V was clipped by 6 bases and J by 7 bases; unmatched bases: 14. The CDR3 sequence is CASSERISGGAGNEQFF. CDR3 in DNA: TGTGCCAGCAGCGAGAGAATTAGCGGGGGGGCTGGAAATGAGCAGTTCTTC.

This clone was seen at least ten times. The chain links TRBV2 to TRBJ2-7; the D is unclear. The CDR3 is 12 amino acids. V was trimmed by 3 bases and J by 6 bases, leaving 9 bases between them. Germline V gene sequence: CDR1 SNHLY, CDR2 FYNNEI. As DNA, the CDR3 is TGTGCCAGCAGTGAGGATAGGGCCGAGCAGTACTTC. Encoded protein: CASSEDRAEQYF.

The chain has TRBV19 and TRBJ1-1; D is undetermined. CDR1 and CDR2 (germline): LNHDA, SQIVND (reference sequence). The CDR3 extends over 13 amino acids. Trimming left V 9 bases short and J 1 base short, with 12 bases between. The CDR3 DNA sequence: TGTGCCAGCTCTCTCCAGGAGAACACTGAAGCTTTCTTT. This translates into CASSLQENTEAFF.

This clone was seen a single time. V usage is TRBV14 and J usage is TRBJ1-2, with D unclear. Deletions cut 6 bases from V and 0 bases from J, with 14 bases between. CDR3 length: 15 amino acids. The V gene's germline CDR1 is SGHDN and CDR2 FVKESK. This CDR3 is CASSPFSGPNYGYTF. The CDR3 bases are TGTGCCAGCAGTCCTTTTTCAGGACCTAACTATGGCTACACCTTC. The complete variable domain, with remaining parts taken from reference TRBV14 and TRBJ1-2, reads EAGVTQFPSHSVIEKGQTVTLRCDPISGHDNLYWYRRVMGKEIKFLLHFVKESKQDESGMPNNRFLAERTGGTYSTLKVQPAELEDSGVYFCASSPFSGPNYGYTFGSGTRLTVV.

The genes are TRBV27 and TRBJ1-2, with a possible D match to TRBD1 (5 bases). The CDR3 has 15 residues. CDR1 is MNHEY, CDR2 SMNVEV, per germline (reference sequence). V lost 5 bases to trimming and J lost 0 bases, with 13 bases between them. The CDR3 sequence is CASSKQALPNYGYTF. DNA for the CDR3: TGTGCCAGCAGTAAACAGGCGTTGCCTAACTATGGCTACACCTTC.

This chain connects TRBV2 to TRBJ2-1, with unresolved D. CDR1 SNHLY and CDR2 FYNNEI come from the germline V gene. This CDR3 has 10 amino acids. With 8 bases removed from V and 14 bases from J, the gap between germline ends came to 13 bases. CDR3 protein: CASRRAYEFF. The CDR3 DNA reads TGTGCCAGCCGTAGGGCGTATGAGTTCTTC. Filled out from reference TRBV2 and TRBJ2-1, the complete variable domain reads EPEVTQTPSHQVTQMGQEVILRCVPISNHLYFYWYRQILGQKVEFLVSFYNNEISEKSEIFDDQFSVERPDGSNFTLKIRSTKLEDSAMYFCASRRAYEFFGPGTRLTVL.

This chain connects TRBV10-3 to TRBJ2-5, with TRBD1 identical over 7 bases. TRBJ2-7 explains the end of the DNA better; the J call may be wrong. This CDR3 contains 17 residues. Per germline, CDR1 ENHRY and CDR2 SYGVKD. The CDR3 nucleotides read TGTGCCATCGGGCCGTTACAGGGGCGCAACATTTCCTACGAGCAGTACTTC. Residues: CAIGPLQGRNISYEQYF.

Worth noting for this clone: Other DNA sequences in the same sample also yield this CDR3. The genes are TRBV18 and TRBJ1-1; a weak D match, TRBD1 (6 bases). This CDR3 comprises 13 residues. Trimming removed 6 bases from V and 3 bases from J, with 11 bases in between. Germline V gene lookup returns CDR1 KGHSH and CDR2 LQKENI. The CDR3 spells CASSLGGDTEAFF. The CDR3, as DNA: TGTGCCAGCTCCCTAGGGGGGGACACTGAAGCTTTCTTT.

This clone occurred once. The chain couples TRBV6-6 to TRBJ1-2; D possibly corresponds to TRBD1 (5 bases). Per germline, CDR1 MNHNY and CDR2 SVGAGI (reference sequence). V was pared by 2 bases and J by 2 bases, with 12 bases between. The CDR3 totals 15 residues. CDR3 sequence (DNA): TGTGCCAGCAGTTACGAAGGGGCCGTCAACTATGGCTACACCTTC. Its translation: CASSYEGAVNYGYTF.

The chain carries TRBV5-4 and TRBJ2-3; D is possibly TRBD2 (5 bases). The germline CDR1 and CDR2 sequences are SGHNT and YYREEE (reference sequence). The CDR3 is 15 residues long. V shed 6 bases and J shed 0 bases, with 14 bases lying between them. CDR3: CASTPSGPSTDTQYF. CDR3 nucleotides: TGTGCCAGCACACCCAGCGGACCGAGCACAGATACGCAGTATTTT.

The chain carries TRBV5-6 and TRBJ2-7, with D perhaps matching TRBD2 (5 bases). The V and J ends lost 5 bases and 7 bases respectively, with 10 bases between them. The CDR3 contains 11 residues. Per germline, CDR1 SGHDT and CDR2 YYEEEE. The CDR3 DNA reads as TGTGCCAGCAGGTCGTCGGGGGAGCAGTACTTC. The encoded protein is CASRSSGEQYF.

V usage is TRBV21-1 and J usage is TRBJ2-1; the table's D gene call, TRBD1, was not cross checked with the DNA. TRBV21-1 is an annotated pseudogene. The CDR3 extends over 19 amino acids. CDR3 bases: TGTGCCAGCTATCGTCCTCGTGACAGGGGAATTAGGCTCTACAATGAGCAGTTCTTC. Translation: CASYRPRDRGIRLYNEQFF.

This clone was picked up one time. This sequence joins TRBV6-5 and TRBJ2-3, with a tentative D call TRBD2 (6 bases). Germline V lookup: CDR1 MNHEY, CDR2 SVGAGI. Between the trimmed V and J ends, which lost 5 bases and 0 bases, there was a span of 12 bases. The length of the CDR3 is 15 residues. The CDR3 nucleotides are TGTGCCAGCAGTAATACGGGGGAGAGCACAGATACGCAGTATTTT. It specifies CASSNTGESTDTQYF.

V is TRBV29-1 and J is TRBJ2-1; TRBD1 matches 7 bases. This CDR3 contains 17 residues. Trimming at V came to 7 bases and at J to 0 bases, leaving 15 bases not matched to a gene. CDR1 and CDR2 (germline): SQVTM, ANQGSEA. CDR3 residues: CSALLIGTAFSYNEQFF. In DNA, the CDR3 is TGCAGCGCCCTCCTCATTGGGACAGCCTTCTCCTACAATGAGCAGTTCTTC.

This chain links TRBV30 with TRBJ1-5; unclear D gene. The V and J ends lost 1 base and 6 bases respectively, with 10 bases between them. CDR1 is GTSNPN, CDR2 SVGIG, per germline (reference sequence). This CDR3 contains 13 residues. This chain's CDR3 is CAWSAATGQPQHF. CDR3 DNA: TGTGCCTGGAGTGCAGCTACCGGTCAGCCCCAGCATTTT.

The genes are TRBV29-1 and TRBJ2-3; 7 positions agree with TRBD2. Germline-derived CDR1 and CDR2 are SQVTM and ANQGSEA. The CDR3 is 14 residues long. V lost 4 bases, J lost 6 bases, and 10 bases stayed unmatched. CDR3 residues: CSVALSGVWDTQYF. DNA of the CDR3: TGCAGCGTTGCACTCAGCGGGGTCTGGGATACGCAGTATTTT.

V and J are TRBV28 and TRBJ1-5; 10 positions match TRBD1. The germline V gene has CDR1 MDHEN and CDR2 SYDVKM. This CDR3 has 19 residues. Trimming removed 5 bases from V and 0 bases from J; junction bases left unmatched: 13. CDR3 sequence: CASSLAGTGAVYSNQPQHF. As DNA, the CDR3 is TGTGCCAGCAGTCTGGCCGGGACAGGGGCTGTCTATAGCAATCAGCCCCAGCATTTT.

The chain links TRBV27 to TRBJ2-7; D call uncertain. The germline gives CDR1 MNHEY, CDR2 SMNVEV (reference sequence). The CDR3 has 8 amino acids. For the CDR3, the DNA is TGTCCCCACTACGAGCAGTACTTC. This encodes CPHYEQYF.

In this sample, this clone turned up a few times. This chain connects TRBV7-9 to TRBJ1-6; TRBD1 agrees at 7 bases. CDR3 size: 14 residues. The junction had 3 bases not matched to a gene; V was cut back by 0 bases and J by 10 bases. The V gene's germline CDR1 is SEHNR and CDR2 FQNEAQ (reference sequence). The CDR3 region is CASSLAGGASPLHF. As DNA, the CDR3 is TGTGCCAGCAGCTTAGCAGGGGGCGCCTCACCCCTCCACTTT.